Listed below are T cell receptor beta chains from one sample, sequenced in a study of T cell responses to AZD1222 COVID-19 vaccine. The assay was immunoSEQ multiplex PCR, and TCRdb's table has in-frame clones only and misses some. The sample records 100,000 or so clones, roughly 84% being singletons. The sequencing here drew on peripheral blood, taken on day 0 of AZD1222 vaccination. The receptors shown here come from an adult in good health. Each CDR3 is given with its conserved first and last residue. The order of the fields is D gene, J gene, V gene, CDR3 protein, CDR3 DNA. The D gene is left open where the match is weak.

d_gene: NA; j_gene: TRBJ1-4; v_gene: TRBV3-1/TRBV3-2; CDR3aa: CASSPLDNRVEKLFF; CDR3nt: TGTGCCAGCAGCCCCTTAGACAACAGGGTTGAAAAACTGTTTTTT
d_gene: TRBD1; j_gene: TRBJ2-2; v_gene: TRBV5-1; CDR3aa: CASSFQGATGELFF; CDR3nt: TGCGCCAGCAGCTTCCAGGGGGCGACCGGGGAGCTGTTTTTT
d_gene: TRBD2; j_gene: TRBJ2-1; v_gene: TRBV27; CDR3aa: CASSRGTSGRTGNEQFF; CDR3nt: TGTGCCAGCAGTAGAGGGACTAGCGGGAGAACGGGCAATGAGCAGTTCTTC
d_gene: NA; j_gene: TRBJ1-6; v_gene: TRBV5-5; CDR3aa: CASSPSGQLYNSPLHF; CDR3nt: TGTGCCAGCAGCCCAAGCGGACAGCTTTATAATTCACCCCTCCACTTT
d_gene: TRBD1; j_gene: TRBJ1-2; v_gene: TRBV16; CDR3aa: CASTRDRVNGYTF; CDR3nt: TGTGCCAGCACCCGGGACAGGGTAAATGGCTACACCTTC
d_gene: NA; j_gene: TRBJ1-2; v_gene: TRBV9; CDR3aa: CASSVAIMDYGYTF; CDR3nt: TGTGCCAGCAGCGTAGCTATTATGGACTATGGCTACACCTTC
d_gene: NA; j_gene: TRBJ1-1; v_gene: TRBV7-9; CDR3aa: CASSLVEGTEAFF; CDR3nt: TGTGCCAGCAGCTTAGTCGAGGGTACAGAAGCTTTCTTT
d_gene: NA; j_gene: TRBJ1-3; v_gene: TRBV14; CDR3aa: CASSGGDFSGNTIYF; CDR3nt: TGTGCCAGCAGCGGAGGGGACTTCTCTGGAAACACCATATATTTT
d_gene: TRBD1; j_gene: TRBJ1-5; v_gene: TRBV15; CDR3aa: CATSPRGRTQPQHF; CDR3nt: TGTGCCACCAGCCCCAGGGGGCGTACTCAGCCCCAGCATTTT
d_gene: TRBD2; j_gene: TRBJ2-5; v_gene: TRBV6-5; CDR3aa: CASKTGTSGEETQYF; CDR3nt: TGTGCCAGCAAGACCGGGACTAGCGGGGAAGAGACCCAGTACTTC
d_gene: TRBD2; j_gene: TRBJ2-1; v_gene: TRBV18; CDR3aa: CASTDSGGDRFF; CDR3nt: TGTGCCAGCACCGATAGCGGGGGGGATCGGTTCTTC
d_gene: NA; j_gene: TRBJ1-4; v_gene: TRBV5-4; CDR3aa: CASSQRGRTATNEKLFF; CDR3nt: TGTGCCAGCAGCCAACGGGGAAGAACCGCAACTAATGAAAAACTGTTTTTT
d_gene: NA; j_gene: TRBJ1-5; v_gene: TRBV6-5; CDR3aa: CASSYLQGRQPQHF; CDR3nt: TGTGCCAGCAGTTACTTGCAGGGGCGTCAGCCCCAGCATTTT
d_gene: NA; j_gene: TRBJ2-4; v_gene: TRBV3-1/TRBV3-2; CDR3aa: CASSPFVGLTKNIQYF; CDR3nt: TGTGCCAGCAGCCCGTTTGTGGGGTTGACCAAAAACATTCAGTACTTC
d_gene: TRBD1; j_gene: TRBJ1-6; v_gene: TRBV15; CDR3aa: CATSRTQGAGSPLHF; CDR3nt: TGTGCCACCAGCAGAACCCAGGGGGCCGGTTCACCCCTCCACTTT
d_gene: TRBD1; j_gene: TRBJ2-7; v_gene: TRBV6-5; CDR3aa: CASNRGGYEQYF; CDR3nt: TGTGCCAGCAACAGGGGCGGCTACGAGCAGTACTTC
d_gene: NA; j_gene: TRBJ2-2; v_gene: TRBV6-2/TRBV6-3; CDR3aa: CASSYETRNTGELFF; CDR3nt: TGTGCCAGCAGTTATGAGACTAGGAACACCGGGGAGCTGTTTTTT
d_gene: NA; j_gene: TRBJ1-5; v_gene: TRBV28; CDR3aa: CASNGGYSNQPQHF; CDR3nt: TGTGCCAGCAACGGGGGTTATAGCAATCAGCCCCAGCATTTT
d_gene: TRBD1; j_gene: TRBJ2-6; v_gene: TRBV6-2/TRBV6-3; CDR3aa: CASSYRSGQPSSGANVLTF; CDR3nt: TGTGCCAGCAGTTACCGATCGGGACAGCCAAGCTCTGGGGCCAACGTCCTGACTTTC